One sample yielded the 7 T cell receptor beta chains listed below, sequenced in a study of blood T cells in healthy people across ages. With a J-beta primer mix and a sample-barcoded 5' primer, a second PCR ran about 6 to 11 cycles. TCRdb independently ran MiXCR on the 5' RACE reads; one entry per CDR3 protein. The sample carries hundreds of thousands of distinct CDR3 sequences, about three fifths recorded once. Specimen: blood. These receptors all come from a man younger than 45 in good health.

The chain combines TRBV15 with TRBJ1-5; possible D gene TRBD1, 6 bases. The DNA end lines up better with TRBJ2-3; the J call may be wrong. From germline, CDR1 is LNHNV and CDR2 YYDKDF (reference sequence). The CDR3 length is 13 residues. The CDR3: CATSRAQGQPQYF. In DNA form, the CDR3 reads TGTGCCACCAGCAGAGCCCAGGGGCAGCCCCAGTATTTT.

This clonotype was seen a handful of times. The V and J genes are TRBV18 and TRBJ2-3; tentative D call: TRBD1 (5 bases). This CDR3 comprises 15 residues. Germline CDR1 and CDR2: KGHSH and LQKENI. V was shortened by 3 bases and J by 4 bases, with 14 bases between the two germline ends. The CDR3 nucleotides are TGTGCCAGCTCACCCCGGCAGGGAATCGCAGATACGCAGTATTTT. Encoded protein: CASSPRQGIADTQYF.

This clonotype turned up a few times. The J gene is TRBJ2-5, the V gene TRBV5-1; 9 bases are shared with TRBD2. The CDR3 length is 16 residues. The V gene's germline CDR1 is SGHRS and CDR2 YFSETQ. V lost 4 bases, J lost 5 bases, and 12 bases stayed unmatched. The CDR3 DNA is TGCGCCAGCAGCCGTTTGGAGGGACTAGCTGGGGAGACCCAGTACTTC. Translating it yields CASSRLEGLAGETQYF.

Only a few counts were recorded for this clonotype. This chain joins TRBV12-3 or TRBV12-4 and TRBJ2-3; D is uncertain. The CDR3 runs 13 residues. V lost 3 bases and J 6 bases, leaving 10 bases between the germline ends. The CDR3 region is CASSLTLIDTQYF. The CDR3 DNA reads TGTGCCAGCAGTTTGACACTGATCGATACGCAGTATTTT.

The CDR3 loop reads CASSRYEKGHTEAFF. CDR3 in DNA: TGTGCCAGCAGTCGATACGAGAAAGGTCACACTGAAGCTTTCTTT. This rearrangement joins TRBV6-6 to TRBJ1-1; D gene uncertain. The CDR3 contains 15 residues. From germline, CDR1 is MNHNY and CDR2 SVGAGI (reference sequence). V gave up 5 bases and J gave up 3 bases, with 16 bases separating them.

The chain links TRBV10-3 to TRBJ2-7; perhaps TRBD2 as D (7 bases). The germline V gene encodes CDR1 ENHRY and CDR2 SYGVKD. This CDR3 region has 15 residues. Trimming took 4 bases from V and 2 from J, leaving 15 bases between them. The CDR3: CAISGRGASAYEQYF. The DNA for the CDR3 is TGTGCCATCAGTGGACGGGGGGCTAGCGCCTACGAGCAGTACTTC.

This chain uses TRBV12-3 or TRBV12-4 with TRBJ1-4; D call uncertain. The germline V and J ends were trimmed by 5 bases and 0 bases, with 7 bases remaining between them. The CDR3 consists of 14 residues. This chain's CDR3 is CASSIEATNEKLFF. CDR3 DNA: TGTGCCAGCAGTATAGAAGCAACTAATGAAAAACTGTTTTTT.